This TCR beta chain was identified in a study of cytotoxic CD8 clonotypes in ibrutinib-treated CLL. Across the whole study: Sequenced samples delivered averages of 250,000 to 300,000 productive templates and 80,000 to 100,000 productive rearrangements.

Points on this clone: Its specificity is unknown.

General observations from the study: There were few public clonotypes, and on treatment they contracted or stayed stable. Clonality went up at the time of ibrutinib response, stayed stable in sustained remission, and later dropped back toward its baseline level at progression.

The method was immunoSEQ multiplex PCR; TCRdb's version includes in-frame clones alone and lacks a portion of them. This sample has 40,000 or so clones; nearly 70% occur once, and the top ten carry 13%. After removal of 5 bases from V and 0 bases from J, the junction contained 4 bases not matched to a gene. CDR3 size: 16 residues. Germline V gives CDR1 SGHVS, CDR2 FNYEAQ. This chain connects TRBV7-6 to TRBJ2-5; the match to TRBD2 covers 12 bases. This receptor was obtained from a human donor with chronic lymphocytic leukemia. The sequences come from PBMCs, collected after 12 months of ibrutinib treatment. CDR3: CASSPWTSGNQETQYF. Written as DNA, the CDR3 is TGTGCCAGCAGCCCCTGGACTAGCGGGAACCAAGAGACCCAGTACTTC.